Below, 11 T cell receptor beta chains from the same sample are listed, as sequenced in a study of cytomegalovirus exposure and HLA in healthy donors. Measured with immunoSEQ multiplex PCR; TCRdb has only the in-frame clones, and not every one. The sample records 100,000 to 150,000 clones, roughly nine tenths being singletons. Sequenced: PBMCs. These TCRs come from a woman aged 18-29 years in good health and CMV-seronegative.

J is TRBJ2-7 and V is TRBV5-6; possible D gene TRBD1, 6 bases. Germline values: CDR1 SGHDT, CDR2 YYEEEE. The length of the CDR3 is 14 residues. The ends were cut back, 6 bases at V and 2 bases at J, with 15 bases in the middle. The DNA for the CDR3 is TGTGCCAGCAACCTAGACCAGGGGACCTACGAGCAGTACTTC. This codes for CASNLDQGTYEQYF. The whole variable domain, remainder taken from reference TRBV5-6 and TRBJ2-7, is DAGVTQSPTHLIKTRGQQVTLRCSPKSGHDTVSWYQQALGQGPQFIFQYYEEEERQRGNFPDRFSGHQFPNYSSELNVNALLLGDSALYLCASNLDQGTYEQYFGPGTRLTVT.

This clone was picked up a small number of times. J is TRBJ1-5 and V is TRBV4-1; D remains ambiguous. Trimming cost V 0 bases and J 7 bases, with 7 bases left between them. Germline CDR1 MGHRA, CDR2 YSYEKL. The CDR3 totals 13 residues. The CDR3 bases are TGCGCCAGCAGCCAAGAGGTACGGCAGCCCCAGCATTTT. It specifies CASSQEVRQPQHF.

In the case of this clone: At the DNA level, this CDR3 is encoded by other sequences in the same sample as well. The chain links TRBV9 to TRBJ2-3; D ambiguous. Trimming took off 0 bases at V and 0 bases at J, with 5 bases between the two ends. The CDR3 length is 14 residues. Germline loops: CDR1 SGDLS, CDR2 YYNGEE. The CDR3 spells CASSVVGSTDTQYF. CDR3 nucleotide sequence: TGTGCCAGCAGCGTAGTCGGTAGCACAGATACGCAGTATTTT. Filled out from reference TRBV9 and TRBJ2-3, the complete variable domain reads DSGVTQTPKHLITATGQRVTLRCSPRSGDLSVYWYQQSLDQGLQFLIQYYNGEERAKGNILERFSAQQFPDLHSELNLSSLELGDSALYFCASSVVGSTDTQYFGPGTRLTVL.

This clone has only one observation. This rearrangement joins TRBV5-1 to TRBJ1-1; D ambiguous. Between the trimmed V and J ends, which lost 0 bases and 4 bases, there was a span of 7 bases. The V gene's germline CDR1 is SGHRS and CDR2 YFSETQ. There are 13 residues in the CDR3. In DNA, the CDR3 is TGCGCCAGCAGCTTGGGGAGCGGCACTGAAGCTTTCTTT. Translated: CASSLGSGTEAFF. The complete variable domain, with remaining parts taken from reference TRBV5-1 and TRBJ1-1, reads KAGVTQTPRYLIKTRGQQVTLSCSPISGHRSVSWYQQTPGQGLQFLFEYFSETQRNKGNFPGRFSGRQFSNSRSEMNVSTLELGDSALYLCASSLGSGTEAFFGQGTRLTVV.

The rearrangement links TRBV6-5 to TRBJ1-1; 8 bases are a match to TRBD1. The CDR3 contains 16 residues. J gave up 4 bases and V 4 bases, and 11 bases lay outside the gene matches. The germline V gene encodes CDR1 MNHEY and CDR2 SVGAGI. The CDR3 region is CASSSDRVFVATEAFF. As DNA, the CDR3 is TGTGCCAGCAGTTCGGACAGGGTGTTTGTTGCCACTGAAGCTTTCTTT.

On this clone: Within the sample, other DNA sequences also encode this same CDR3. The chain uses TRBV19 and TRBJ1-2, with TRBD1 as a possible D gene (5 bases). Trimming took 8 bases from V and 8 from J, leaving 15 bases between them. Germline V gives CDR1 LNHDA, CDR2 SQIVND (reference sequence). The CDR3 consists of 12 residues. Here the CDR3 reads CASRPQGYGYTF. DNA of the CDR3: TGTGCCAGTCGGCCCCAGGGATACGGCTACACCTTC. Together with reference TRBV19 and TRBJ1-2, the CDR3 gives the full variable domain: DGGITQSPKYLFRKEGQNVTLSCEQNLNHDAMYWYRQDPGQGLRLIYYSQIVNDFQKGDIAEGYSVSREKKESFPLTVTSAQKNPTAFYLCASRPQGYGYTFGSGTRLTVV.

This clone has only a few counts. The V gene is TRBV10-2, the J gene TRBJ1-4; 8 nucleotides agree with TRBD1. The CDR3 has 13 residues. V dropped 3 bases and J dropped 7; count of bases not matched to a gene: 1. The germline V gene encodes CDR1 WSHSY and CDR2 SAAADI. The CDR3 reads CASSDTGGEKLFF. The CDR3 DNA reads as TGCGCCAGCAGTGACACAGGGGGTGAAAAACTGTTTTTT.

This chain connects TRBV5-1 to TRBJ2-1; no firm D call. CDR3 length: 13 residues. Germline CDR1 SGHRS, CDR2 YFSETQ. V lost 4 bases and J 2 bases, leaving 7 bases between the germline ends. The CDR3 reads CASSKRTYNEQFF. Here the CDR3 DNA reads TGCGCCAGCAGCAAGAGGACCTACAATGAGCAGTTCTTC. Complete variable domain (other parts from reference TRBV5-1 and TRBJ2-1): KAGVTQTPRYLIKTRGQQVTLSCSPISGHRSVSWYQQTPGQGLQFLFEYFSETQRNKGNFPGRFSGRQFSNSRSEMNVSTLELGDSALYLCASSKRTYNEQFFGPGTRLTVL.

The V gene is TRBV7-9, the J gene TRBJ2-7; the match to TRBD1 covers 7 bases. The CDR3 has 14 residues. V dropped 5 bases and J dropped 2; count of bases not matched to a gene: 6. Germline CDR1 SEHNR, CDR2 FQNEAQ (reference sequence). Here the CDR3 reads CASSPLGQAYEQYF. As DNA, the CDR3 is TGTGCCAGCAGCCCCCTCGGACAGGCCTACGAGCAGTACTTC.

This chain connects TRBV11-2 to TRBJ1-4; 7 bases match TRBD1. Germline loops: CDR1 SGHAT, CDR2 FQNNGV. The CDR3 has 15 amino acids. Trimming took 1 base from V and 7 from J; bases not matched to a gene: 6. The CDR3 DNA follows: TGTGCCAGCAGCTTAGTGGGGCAGGGGGGTGAAAAACTGTTTTTT. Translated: CASSLVGQGGEKLFF.

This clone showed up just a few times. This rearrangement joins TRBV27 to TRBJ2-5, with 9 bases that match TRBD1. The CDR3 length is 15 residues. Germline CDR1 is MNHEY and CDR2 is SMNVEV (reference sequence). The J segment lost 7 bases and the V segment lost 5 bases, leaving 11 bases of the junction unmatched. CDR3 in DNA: TGTGCCAGCAGTCCCTCGACAGGGGGAATCGGGACCCAGTACTTC. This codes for CASSPSTGGIGTQYF.